This T cell receptor beta chain was obtained from a study of blood T cell repertoires in COVID-19. On the study more broadly: Specimens from acute and convalescent COVID-19 originated in the United States, Italy and Spain. PBMCs, B-cell-depleted T cells, or T cells provided the cDNA or gDNA that made up the material.

In the original workflow: Amplification with reference gene primers provided the estimates of nucleated cell counts. Here immunoSEQ multiplex PCR was the method, and the copy in TCRdb shows in-frame clones only, minus some. The D gene and trimming were derived from the DNA, and the V and J assignments and clone size from that table. The table shows roughly 300,000 clones, with 87% occurring only once. The germline V and J ends were trimmed by 3 bases and 4 bases, with 8 bases remaining between them. The CDR3 length is 13 residues. Germline CDR1 reads SGHNT; CDR2 reads YYREEE (reference sequence). The chain uses TRBV5-4 and TRBJ2-1; the D gene is possibly TRBD2 (5 bases). The receptor's source is a woman between 50 and 59 years old who had recovered from COVID-19. Sequenced: peripheral blood. The CDR3 loop is CASSYGKYNEQFF. The CDR3 nucleotides are TGTGCCAGCAGCTACGGGAAGTACAATGAGCAGTTCTTC.